The rows below give T cell receptor beta chains drawn from one sample of a study of blood T cell repertoires in COVID-19. Measured with immunoSEQ multiplex PCR; TCRdb has only the in-frame clones, and not every one. The sample shows under 350,000 clones, 83% of them seen only once. Sequenced input: peripheral blood. The receptors come from a man in his sixties who had recovered from COVID-19. CDR3s include the opening cysteine and the closing phenylalanine or tryptophan. D genes are given only for firm matches. Rows may omit the clone size; those that give it use once, few, many or a size class.

D: -
J: TRBJ1-5
V: TRBV5-1
size: few
DNA: TGCGCCAGCAGCTTGAATGGACATAATAGCAATCAGCCCCAGCATTTT
CDR3: CASSLNGHNSNQPQHF

D: -
J: TRBJ1-5
V: TRBV6-2/TRBV6-3
size: -
DNA: TGTGCCAGCAGTGATGACAGACCTTATCAGCCCCAGCATTTT
CDR3: CASSDDRPYQPQHF

D: TRBD1
J: TRBJ1-2
V: TRBV5-1
size: -
DNA: TGCGCCAGCAGCTTGGGGGGACAGGAGCACTATGGCTACACCTTC
CDR3: CASSLGGQEHYGYTF

D: TRBD2
J: TRBJ2-1
V: TRBV5-1
size: -
DNA: TGCGCCAGCAGCCCGGGACTAGGGGGGGACTACAATGAGCAGTTCTTC
CDR3: CASSPGLGGDYNEQFF

D: -
J: TRBJ1-2
V: TRBV12-3/TRBV12-4
size: -
DNA: TGTGCCAGCAGTTTAGCGACACCCTATGGCTACACCTTC
CDR3: CASSLATPYGYTF

D: -
J: TRBJ2-4
V: TRBV3-1/TRBV3-2
size: -
DNA: TGTGCCAGCAGCCAAGATCTTGTACAGGGAGCCAAAAACATTCAGTACTTC
CDR3: CASSQDLVQGAKNIQYF

D: TRBD1
J: TRBJ1-6
V: TRBV6-5
size: -
DNA: TGTGCCAGCAGTTACTCGAACCGGGACAGAAATTCACCCCTCCACTTT
CDR3: CASSYSNRDRNSPLHF

D: TRBD2
J: TRBJ2-3
V: TRBV5-1
size: -
DNA: TGCGCCAGCAGCTTGGACGGGGGAGGGGATACGCAGTATTTT
CDR3: CASSLDGGGDTQYF

D: TRBD1
J: TRBJ1-1
V: TRBV5-1
size: -
DNA: TGCGCCAGCAGCTTGGGGACAGGGTCGATTTACACTGAAGCTTTCTTT
CDR3: CASSLGTGSIYTEAFF

D: TRBD1
J: TRBJ1-3
V: TRBV18
size: -
DNA: TGTGCCAGCTCACCACCCCAGGGACAGGGGGCCAGTGGAAACACCATATATTTT
CDR3: CASSPPQGQGASGNTIYF

D: -
J: TRBJ2-2
V: TRBV5-1
size: -
DNA: TGCGCCAGCAGCCCCCTGCAGGCCGGGGAGCTGTTTTTT
CDR3: CASSPLQAGELFF

D: -
J: TRBJ2-1
V: TRBV5-1
size: few
DNA: TGCGCCAGCAGCGATGGGGGGTCGACCTACAATGAGCAGTTCTTC
CDR3: CASSDGGSTYNEQFF

D: -
J: TRBJ1-1
V: TRBV19
size: -
DNA: TGTGCCAGTAGTATCGCACGGACTGAAGCTTTCTTT
CDR3: CASSIARTEAFF

D: TRBD1
J: TRBJ1-6
V: TRBV19
size: few
DNA: TGTGCCAGTAGGACGGACAGGGCGGTGAATTCACCCCTCCACTTT
CDR3: CASRTDRAVNSPLHF

D: TRBD1
J: TRBJ2-7
V: TRBV5-4
size: -
DNA: TGTGCCAGCAGCCCGACGGCCGGGACAGTAAACGAGCAGTACTTC
CDR3: CASSPTAGTVNEQYF

D: -
J: TRBJ2-2
V: TRBV6-5
size: -
DNA: TGTGCCAGCAGTTACTTACTGAACGGGGAGCTGTTTTTT
CDR3: CASSYLLNGELFF

D: -
J: TRBJ1-5
V: TRBV7-9
size: -
DNA: TGTGCCAGCAGCTTAGATGGGGGCGCAGGGCAGCCCCAGCATTTT
CDR3: CASSLDGGAGQPQHF

D: TRBD1
J: TRBJ1-6
V: TRBV4-1
size: -
DNA: TGCGCCAGCAGCCAAGTTACAGGGGGCGTAGGATCACCCCTCCACTTT
CDR3: CASSQVTGGVGSPLHF

D: -
J: TRBJ2-1
V: TRBV30
size: -
DNA: TGTGCCTCGACCCCCCCTTTGGGGCGGTTCTTC
CDR3: CASTPPLGRFF

D: -
J: TRBJ1-1
V: TRBV5-5
size: -
DNA: TGTGCCAGCAGCTTGGGAAGCAACACTGAAGCTTTCTTT
CDR3: CASSLGSNTEAFF

D: TRBD1
J: TRBJ2-7
V: TRBV5-5
size: -
DNA: TGTGCCAGCAGCTTGGACCAGGGGGCTAACGAGCAGTACTTC
CDR3: CASSLDQGANEQYF

D: -
J: TRBJ1-1
V: TRBV6-5
size: -
DNA: TGTGCCAGCAGTTTAGGAGAGTTAGTCACTGAAGCTTTCTTT
CDR3: CASSLGELVTEAFF

D: -
J: TRBJ2-7
V: TRBV11-2
size: -
DNA: TGTGCCAGCAGCCGCCGACAGGTAGTGGGCGAGCAGTACTTC
CDR3: CASSRRQVVGEQYF